A selection of T cell receptor beta chains follows, all from one sample in a study of neurological immune-mediated disorders. MiXCR, applied by TCRdb to the 5' RACE reads, yields one record per CDR3 protein. The table shows about 81,000 distinct CDR3 sequences, with 3.5% to 4.5% occurring only once. The specimen sequenced was PBMCs. The receptor set was obtained from a woman aged 55-70 years with multiple sclerosis. CDR3s include the opening cysteine and the closing phenylalanine or tryptophan. The order of the fields is D gene, clone size, J gene, V gene, CDR3 DNA, CDR3 protein. The D gene is left open where the match is weak. Clone size appears in some rows only: once, few, many, or a class for an expanded clone.

NA many TRBJ2-3 TRBV28 TGTGCCAGCAGTTTTGGGGGGTCAACGGCCCAAGATACGCAGTATTTT CASSFGGSTAQDTQYF
TRBD1 many TRBJ2-7 TRBV29-1 TGCAGCGTGGGACAGTCCTACGAGCAGTACTTC CSVGQSYEQYF
TRBD1 many TRBJ2-7 TRBV7-9 TGTGCCAGCAGCTTAGGGGGACAGGACTCCTACGAGCAGTACTTC CASSLGGQDSYEQYF
NA many TRBJ2-5 TRBV6-1 TGTGCCAGCCTGGGGATAGGAGAGACCCAGTACTTC CASLGIGETQYF
NA many TRBJ1-1 TRBV5-1 TGCGCCAGCAGCTTGGCGCCGGGAATGAACACTGAAGCTTTCTTT CASSLAPGMNTEAFF
TRBD1 many TRBJ2-2 TRBV12-3/TRBV12-4 TGTGCCAGCAGTTTGTCGGACAGGGGGCAAGACGGGGAGCTGTTTTTT CASSLSDRGQDGELFF
TRBD1 many TRBJ1-5 TRBV25-1 TGTGCCAGCAGGCCCACAGGGGGCGACAATCAGCCCCAGCATTTT CASRPTGGDNQPQHF
NA many TRBJ1-6 TRBV7-9 TGTGCCAGCAGTAAGGGGGGATACTCACCCCTCCACTTT CASSKGGYSPLHF
NA many TRBJ2-3 TRBV6-1 TGTGCCAGCAGTGTGTCCGGGGTTGCAGATACGCAGTATTTT CASSVSGVADTQYF
NA many TRBJ2-7 TRBV6-2/TRBV6-3 TGTGCCAGCAAACCTCGGACGGGCTCCTACGAGCAGTACTTC CASKPRTGSYEQYF
TRBD2 many TRBJ2-7 TRBV11-2 TGTGCCAGCAGACGACTAGCGGGGACCTACGAGCAGTACTTC CASRRLAGTYEQYF
NA many TRBJ1-5 TRBV10-2 TGCGCCAGCAGTGAGAATGGGGCTCTCAATCAGCCCCAGCATTTT CASSENGALNQPQHF
NA many TRBJ2-3 TRBV20-1 TGCAGTGCCAGTCAGGGCCGAACAGATACGCAGTATTTT CSASQGRTDTQYF
NA many TRBJ1-2 TRBV14 TGTGCCAGCAGCCAACAACAGAGATATGGCTACACCTTC CASSQQQRYGYTF
NA few TRBJ1-5 TRBV23-1 TGCGCCAACAGTCAATCTTTGGGGGTTCTCAATCAGCCCCAGCATTTT CANSQSLGVLNQPQHF
TRBD1 NA TRBJ2-7 TRBV19 TGTGCCTCCCGCGCACCGGGACAGCTTACCTACGAGCAGTACTTC CASRAPGQLTYEQYF
NA many TRBJ1-4 TRBV6-5 TGTGCCAGCAGCTCCGGGACGGGGAATGAAAAACTGTTTTTT CASSSGTGNEKLFF
NA many TRBJ1-5 TRBV7-2 TGTGCCAGCAGCTTAGGAGATGCTGGGATGGGCAATCAGCCCCAGCATTTT CASSLGDAGMGNQPQHF
NA many TRBJ1-5 TRBV5-1 TGCGCCAGCAGCTTGGACGGATTGATCGGTCAGCCCCAGCATTTT CASSLDGLIGQPQHF
NA many TRBJ2-7 TRBV14 TGTGCCAGCAGCCATCGGACAGAACGGGCCTACGAGCAGTACTTC CASSHRTERAYEQYF
NA many TRBJ2-3 TRBV20-1 TGCAGTGCTAGAGTGCTACTGGATACGCAGTATTTT CSARVLLDTQYF
TRBD1 many TRBJ2-2 TRBV5-1 TGCGCCAGCACCACGGACAGGGGGTCGTACACCGGGGAGCTGTTTTTT CASTTDRGSYTGELFF
TRBD1 many TRBJ1-2 TRBV5-1 TGCGCCAGCGGGACAGAGGGCTTCATCTATGGCTACACCTTC CASGTEGFIYGYTF
NA many TRBJ1-1 TRBV5-1 TGCGCCAGCAGCTTGGCCCTACAAAACAGGGCGGGCACTGAAGCTTTCTTT CASSLALQNRAGTEAFF
TRBD2 many TRBJ2-1 TRBV7-2 TGTGCCAGCAGCCAACTAGCGGGGGGGTATTCTGAGCAGTTCTTC CASSQLAGGYSEQFF
NA NA TRBJ2-1 TRBV18 TGTGCCAGCTCACCGCATCAAGGGGGGGCATACAATGAGCAGTTCTTC CASSPHQGGAYNEQFF
NA many TRBJ2-7 TRBV4-1 TGCGCCAGCAGCCAAGTTTCGACAGCTAGGGACGAGCAGTACTTC CASSQVSTARDEQYF
TRBD1 many TRBJ2-5 TRBV20-1 TGCAGTGCTAGAGGGGACAGGGGGCCCAAGACCCAGTACTTC CSARGDRGPKTQYF
NA many TRBJ1-4 TRBV5-1 TGCGCCAGCAGCTTGCAGGTCCAGGGAACTAATGAAAAACTGTTTTTT CASSLQVQGTNEKLFF
NA many TRBJ1-1 TRBV7-2 TGTGCCAGCAGCCCCCTTCCCAGGGACACTGAAGCTTTCTTT CASSPLPRDTEAFF
NA many TRBJ1-1 TRBV6-5 TGTGCCACCTCCGACTGGGCGATATCGAACACTGAAGCTTTCTTT CATSDWAISNTEAFF
NA many TRBJ1-2 TRBV12-3/TRBV12-4 TGTGCCAGCAGTTTACGGTCTCGAAACTATGGCTACACCTTC CASSLRSRNYGYTF
NA many TRBJ1-5 TRBV6-6 TGTGCCAGCAGCGAAGGGGAAAAGCCCCAGCATTTT CASSEGEKPQHF
NA many TRBJ1-2 TRBV20-1 TGCAGCGTGGGGGAGCGGACCGGGGAGTATGGCTACACCTTC CSVGERTGEYGYTF
TRBD2 many TRBJ2-5 TRBV3-1 TGTGCCAGCAGCCAAGTACTAGCGGGGGGCCTGGAGACCCAGTACTTC CASSQVLAGGLETQYF
TRBD1 many TRBJ1-3 TRBV6-6 TGTGCCAGCAGTTTTCCCGGACAGGGGGCTAGTGGAAACACCATATATTTT CASSFPGQGASGNTIYF
NA many TRBJ2-7 TRBV9 TGTGCCAGCAGCGTAGTGGACACAGCCTACGAGCAGTACTTC CASSVVDTAYEQYF
TRBD1 many TRBJ2-5 TRBV7-9 TGTGCCAGCAGCTTAGAGGGACAGAAACAAGAGACCCAGTACTTC CASSLEGQKQETQYF
NA many TRBJ2-1 TRBV6-2/TRBV6-3 TGTGCCAGCACCATACTAGGCTACAATGAGCAGTTCTTC CASTILGYNEQFF
NA many TRBJ1-3 TRBV20-1 TGCAGTGCATACGACAGCAACTCTGGAAACACCATATATTTT CSAYDSNSGNTIYF
NA many TRBJ1-2 TRBV6-1 TGTGCCAGCAGTGAGGGACATCAATCCTATGGCTACACCTTC CASSEGHQSYGYTF
NA many TRBJ2-7 TRBV7-8 TGTGCCAGCAGCCCGGGTCCTTACGAGCAGTACTTC CASSPGPYEQYF
NA many TRBJ2-2 TRBV24-1 TGTGCCACCAGAGCCCCGGCCACCGGGGAGCTGTTTTTT CATRAPATGELFF
TRBD2 many TRBJ2-2 TRBV15 TGTGCCACCAGACTAGCGGGGGACCGCACCGGGGAGCTGTTTTTT CATRLAGDRTGELFF
TRBD2 many TRBJ2-1 TRBV5-1 TGCGCCAGCAGCTGGAGGACTAGCGGGAGGAGCTCCTACAATGAGCAGTTCTTC CASSWRTSGRSSYNEQFF